This is a list of T cell receptor beta chains from one sample in a study of blood T cell repertoires in COVID-19. This table comes from immunoSEQ multiplex PCR, and its TCRdb copy is limited to in-frame clones, with some not included. The data contain approximately 66,000 clones, around 87% of them seen just once; the ten biggest clones take up less than 8%. Sequenced input: peripheral blood. Receptors were obtained from a man in his fifties or sixties with acute or convalescent COVID-19. Each CDR3 is given with its conserved first and last residue. A D gene is named only where the DNA matches it firmly. Only part of the rows carry a size: once, few, many, or a class if the clone is expanded.

TRBJ1-2 . . TRBV4-3 CASSQTSLILKGGGYTF TGCGCCAGCAGCCAAACCTCTCTTATATTAAAGGGAGGTGGCTACACCTTC
TRBJ1-2 . . TRBV9 CASSVDDRSYGYTF TGTGCCAGCAGCGTAGATGACAGGAGCTATGGCTACACCTTC
TRBJ1-2 . . TRBV12-3/TRBV12-4 CASSPTVRYGYTF TGTGCCAGCAGTCCGACAGTACGCTATGGCTACACCTTC
TRBJ2-7 . TRBD1 TRBV19 CASSTTGTGAYEQYF TGTGCCAGTAGCACTACCGGGACAGGAGCCTACGAGCAGTACTTC
TRBJ1-1 . TRBD1 TRBV5-4 CASSTGELNTEAFF TGTGCCAGCAGTACAGGGGAACTGAACACTGAAGCTTTCTTT
TRBJ2-5 few TRBD2 TRBV10-2 CASKRGGGNQETQYF TGCGCCAGCAAACGGGGCGGGGGGAACCAAGAGACCCAGTACTTC
TRBJ2-7 once . TRBV10-3 CAISELEGSYEQYF TGTGCCATCAGTGAGTTGGAGGGATCCTACGAGCAGTACTTC
TRBJ2-1 . TRBD2 TRBV7-3 CASSLTVAGSFNEQFF TGTGCCAGCAGCTTAACGGTAGCGGGGTCCTTCAATGAGCAGTTCTTC
TRBJ1-2 . TRBD1 TRBV18 CASSPPASVPGQGTYGYTF TGTGCCAGCTCACCACCGGCCTCTGTACCGGGACAGGGGACCTATGGCTACACCTTC
TRBJ2-2 . . TRBV9 CASSVEGHPNTGELFF TGTGCCAGCAGCGTAGAGGGACATCCGAACACCGGGGAGCTGTTTTTT
TRBJ1-6 . . TRBV7-2 CASSLAREGESSYNSPLHF TGTGCCAGCAGCTTAGCGCGCGAGGGGGAAAGCTCCTATAATTCACCCCTCCACTTT
TRBJ1-1 . . TRBV7-2 CASSAQVLNTEAFF TGTGCCAGCAGCGCTCAGGTGTTGAACACTGAAGCTTTCTTT
TRBJ1-1 . TRBD1 TRBV7-9 CASSFGQGNTEAFF TGTGCCAGCAGCTTCGGACAGGGGAACACTGAAGCTTTCTTT
TRBJ1-2 . . TRBV5-6 CASSLRPRGYTF TGTGCCAGCAGCTTGCGCCCGAGGGGCTACACCTTC
TRBJ2-3 . . TRBV4-3 CASSQAGVLRDTQYF TGCGCCAGCAGCCAAGCGGGGGTTCTGAGGGATACGCAGTATTTT
TRBJ2-1 . . TRBV9 CASSRQDSSYNEQFF TGTGCCAGCAGCCGCCAAGATAGCTCCTACAATGAGCAGTTCTTC
TRBJ2-5 . . TRBV10-3 CAISESAVQETQYF TGTGCCATCAGTGAGTCGGCGGTGCAAGAGACCCAGTACTTC
TRBJ1-1 . . TRBV19 CATSDIPNTEAFF TGTGCCACCTCGGACATCCCGAACACTGAAGCTTTCTTT
TRBJ1-1 . TRBD1 TRBV4-3 CASSLQDRTNTEAFF TGCGCCAGCAGCCTACAGGACAGGACGAACACTGAAGCTTTCTTT
TRBJ1-5 . . TRBV19 CASSIAAYQPQHF TGTGCCAGTAGTATAGCCGCGTATCAGCCCCAGCATTTT
TRBJ1-1 . . TRBV7-8 CASSPRQVFQAFF TGTGCCAGCAGCCCCAGACAGGTCTTTCAAGCTTTCTTT
TRBJ2-2 . TRBD1 TRBV4-1 CASSQGLGGSGGYTGELFF TGCGCCAGCAGCCAAGGTTTAGGGGGGTCAGGGGGCTACACCGGGGAGCTGTTTTTT
TRBJ2-1 . . TRBV18 CASSSGGETEQFF TGTGCCAGCTCATCCGGAGGTGAGACTGAGCAGTTCTTC
TRBJ1-2 few . TRBV5-1 CASSLEWVRVVGYGYTF TGCGCCAGCAGCTTGGAATGGGTCAGGGTGGTCGGCTATGGCTACACCTTC
TRBJ1-6 . . TRBV30 CAWTQQSSYNSPLHF TGTGCCTGGACCCAACAGAGCTCCTATAATTCACCCCTCCACTTT
TRBJ2-2 . . TRBV2 CASTKRGGGTGELFF TGTGCCAGCACCAAACGAGGGGGGGGCACCGGGGAGCTGTTTTTT
TRBJ1-1 . . TRBV5-4 CASSMGLDDTEAFF TGTGCCAGCAGCATGGGACTTGACGACACTGAAGCTTTCTTT
TRBJ1-6 . . TRBV19 CASSIPGQLSPLHF TGTGCCAGTAGTATCCCCGGACAGCTTTCACCCCTCCACTTT
TRBJ1-5 . TRBD1 TRBV19 CASSTGGAGQPQHF TGTGCCAGTAGTACAGGGGGCGCGGGTCAGCCCCAGCATTTT
TRBJ2-1 . . TRBV30 CAWSVGRGSYNEQFF TGTGCCTGGAGTGTTGGGCGGGGTTCCTACAATGAGCAGTTCTTC
TRBJ2-1 . TRBD2 TRBV19 CASSSLVYGGDEQFF TGTGCCAGTAGTAGCCTGGTGTATGGGGGGGATGAGCAGTTCTTC
TRBJ1-2 . . TRBV11-2 CASSKREAGRSPNYGYTF TGTGCCAGCAGCAAACGGGAGGCAGGGAGGTCACCTAACTATGGCTACACCTTC
TRBJ1-3 . . TRBV6-5 CASSRDKRNTIYF TGTGCCAGCAGCCGGGACAAACGAAACACCATATATTTT
TRBJ2-1 . TRBD2 TRBV30 CAWGTSGYNEQFF TGTGCCTGGGGGACTAGCGGGTACAATGAGCAGTTCTTC
TRBJ1-5 . . TRBV6-5 CASTLYSNQPQHF TGTGCCAGCACCCTGTATAGCAATCAGCCCCAGCATTTT
TRBJ2-1 . TRBD2 TRBV11-2 CASSQRTSGGSSYNEQFF TGTGCCAGCAGCCAGAGGACTAGCGGGGGGAGTTCCTACAATGAGCAGTTCTTC
TRBJ2-3 . TRBD2 TRBV2 CASRRIAGHAGDTQYF TGTGCCAGCCGGAGAATAGCGGGTCATGCGGGGGATACGCAGTATTTT
TRBJ2-3 . TRBD2 TRBV19 CASRLAGGGTQYF TGTGCCAGTCGTTTAGCGGGGGGCGGGACGCAGTATTTT
TRBJ1-2 . . TRBV5-4 CASSLEGGAYGYTF TGTGCCAGCAGCTTGGAGGGGGGGGCATATGGCTACACCTTC
TRBJ1-5 few . TRBV19 CASNGVSNQPQHF TGTGCCAGTAACGGGGTAAGCAATCAGCCCCAGCATTTT
TRBJ1-1 . . TRBV25-1 CASSVTGMNTEAFF TGTGCCAGCAGTGTGACAGGAATGAACACTGAAGCTTTCTTT
TRBJ1-3 once TRBD1 TRBV7-2 CASSSMTGRGNTIYF TGTGCCAGCAGCTCCATGACAGGGAGGGGAAACACCATATATTTT
TRBJ2-5 . . TRBV5-4 CASSLTEETQYF TGTGCCAGCAGCTTGACAGAAGAGACCCAGTACTTC
TRBJ1-5 . TRBD1 TRBV5-4 CASSSGGGSNQPQHF TGTGCCAGCAGCTCAGGGGGCGGAAGCAATCAGCCCCAGCATTTT
TRBJ1-5 . . TRBV5-1 CASSLAARGVGQPQHF TGCGCCAGCAGCTTGGCCGCCCGGGGAGTAGGGCAGCCCCAGCATTTT
TRBJ1-5 . TRBD1 TRBV30 CAWRLYRGLPYYSNQPQHF TGTGCCTGGAGATTATACAGGGGTCTACCTTATTATAGCAATCAGCCCCAGCATTTT
TRBJ1-2 . . TRBV6-5 CASSYNRRDANYGYTF TGTGCCAGCAGTTATAATAGGCGGGACGCTAACTATGGCTACACCTTC
TRBJ1-1 . . TRBV18 CASSPPGRMNTEAFF TGTGCCAGCTCACCACCGGGCAGAATGAACACTGAAGCTTTCTTT
TRBJ1-1 . . TRBV15 CATSDGGLNTEAFF TGTGCCACCAGCGACGGGGGTTTGAACACTGAAGCTTTCTTT
TRBJ1-2 . . TRBV7-2 CASSLRGGIGDYGYTF TGTGCCAGCAGCTTACGGGGGGGGATAGGTGACTATGGCTACACCTTC